These 8 T cell receptor beta chains were all obtained from the same sample, sequenced in a study of vaccination effects on CD4 cells after COVID-19. This table comes from immunoSEQ multiplex PCR, and its TCRdb copy is limited to in-frame clones, with some not included. The sample has around 70,000 clones, approximately 71% seen once. It was after approximately 11 days of culture that CD4+ T cells were isolated. These receptors lack a known antigen. This material consisted of CD4+ T cells from PBMCs cultured without peptide, taken before COVID-19 vaccination. The source is a human donor who received a COVID-19 vaccine.

In this sample, this clone turned up a few times. The V call is TRBV12-3 or TRBV12-4, the J call TRBJ1-2; D not certain. V was shortened by 5 bases and J by 2 bases, with 9 bases between the two germline ends. CDR3 length equals 13 residues. The CDR3 DNA sequence: TGTGCCAGCAGTAAACAGCCAAACTATGGCTACACCTTC. Residues: CASSKQPNYGYTF.

The chain recombines TRBV24-1 with TRBJ1-5, with D hard to call. Trimming stripped 4 bases from V and 1 base from J, with 10 bases between. The germline CDR1 and CDR2 sequences are KGHDR and SFDVKD. This CDR3 has 15 residues. The CDR3, as DNA: TGTGCCACCAGTGACCACACCTCGAGCAATCAGCCCCAGCATTTT. The encoded protein is CATSDHTSSNQPQHF.

The chain employs TRBV20-1 and TRBJ1-1, with unresolved D. This CDR3 has 11 amino acids. Germline-derived CDR1 and CDR2 are DFQATT and SNEGSKA (reference sequence). The ends were cut back, 5 bases at V and 11 bases at J, with 15 bases in the middle. CDR3 amino acids: CSAHTDRYAFF. CDR3 nucleotide sequence: TGCAGTGCTCATACGGATAGATATGCTTTCTTT.

This clone was seen more than once but under ten times. The chain combines TRBV5-1 with TRBJ1-2; a possible D gene is TRBD1 (5 bases). Trimming took 0 bases from V and 7 from J, leaving 13 bases between them. This CDR3 spans 14 amino acids. Germline CDR1 reads SGHRS; CDR2 reads YFSETQ. The CDR3 region is CASSLVGAEPGYTF. The CDR3 nucleotides read TGCGCCAGCAGCTTGGTCGGGGCAGAACCTGGCTACACCTTC.

The chain uses TRBV5-1 and TRBJ2-3; the D gene is possibly TRBD1 (6 bases). Trimming shortened V by 2 bases and J by 4 bases, and 17 bases separated the two germline ends. CDR3 size: 16 residues. Looked up from germline, CDR1 is SGHRS and CDR2 is YFSETQ. The CDR3 sequence is CASSLGQTTGADTQYF. DNA of the CDR3: TGCGCCAGCAGCTTAGGACAGACAACAGGTGCAGATACGCAGTATTTT.

The rearrangement uses TRBV6-5 and TRBJ2-3; D perhaps matches TRBD1 (6 bases). The germline V gene encodes CDR1 MNHEY and CDR2 SVGAGI. This CDR3 has 15 residues. V was shortened by 8 bases and J by 1 base, with 16 bases between the two germline ends. The CDR3, as DNA: TGTGCCAGCGGAATAGGGGGACACGGCACAGATACGCAGTATTTT. Its translation: CASGIGGHGTDTQYF.

The chain employs TRBV19 and TRBJ1-3; 7 nucleotides agree with TRBD1. Looked up from germline, CDR1 is LNHDA and CDR2 is SQIVND (reference sequence). The V gene end was trimmed by 5 bases and the J gene end by 0 bases; junction bases not matched to a gene: 10. The CDR3 length is 17 residues. The CDR3 region is CASSGWDSRSSGNTIYF. The CDR3 DNA reads as TGTGCCAGTAGTGGTTGGGACAGCCGGAGCTCTGGAAACACCATATATTTT.

This clone turned up a few times. The J gene is TRBJ1-4, the V gene TRBV4-3, with D unresolved. The CDR3 sequence is 19 residues long. The germline V gene has CDR1 LGHNA and CDR2 YSLEER. V was trimmed by 0 bases and J by 7 bases, leaving 24 bases between them. CDR3 sequence: CASSQEIVRSARGGEKLFF. For the CDR3, the DNA is TGCGCCAGCAGCCAAGAAATTGTCCGTTCGGCGCGCGGAGGTGAAAAACTGTTTTTT.